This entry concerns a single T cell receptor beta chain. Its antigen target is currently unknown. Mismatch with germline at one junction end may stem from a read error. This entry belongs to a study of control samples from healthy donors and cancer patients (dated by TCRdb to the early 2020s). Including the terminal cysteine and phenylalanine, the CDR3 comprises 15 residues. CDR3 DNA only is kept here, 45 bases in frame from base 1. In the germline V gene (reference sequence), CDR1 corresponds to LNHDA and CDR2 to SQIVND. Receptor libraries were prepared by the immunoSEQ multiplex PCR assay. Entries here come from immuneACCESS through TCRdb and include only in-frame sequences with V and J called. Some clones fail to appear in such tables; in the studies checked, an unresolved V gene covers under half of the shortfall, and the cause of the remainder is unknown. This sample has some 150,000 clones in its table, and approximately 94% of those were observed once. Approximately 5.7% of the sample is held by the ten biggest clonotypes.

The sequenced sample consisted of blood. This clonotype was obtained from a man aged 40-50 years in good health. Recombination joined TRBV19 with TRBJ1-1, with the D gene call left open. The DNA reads TGTGCCAGTACCCCCCCGACGGTTCTGGGCACTGAGGCTTTCTTT. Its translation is CASTPPTVLGTEAFF.